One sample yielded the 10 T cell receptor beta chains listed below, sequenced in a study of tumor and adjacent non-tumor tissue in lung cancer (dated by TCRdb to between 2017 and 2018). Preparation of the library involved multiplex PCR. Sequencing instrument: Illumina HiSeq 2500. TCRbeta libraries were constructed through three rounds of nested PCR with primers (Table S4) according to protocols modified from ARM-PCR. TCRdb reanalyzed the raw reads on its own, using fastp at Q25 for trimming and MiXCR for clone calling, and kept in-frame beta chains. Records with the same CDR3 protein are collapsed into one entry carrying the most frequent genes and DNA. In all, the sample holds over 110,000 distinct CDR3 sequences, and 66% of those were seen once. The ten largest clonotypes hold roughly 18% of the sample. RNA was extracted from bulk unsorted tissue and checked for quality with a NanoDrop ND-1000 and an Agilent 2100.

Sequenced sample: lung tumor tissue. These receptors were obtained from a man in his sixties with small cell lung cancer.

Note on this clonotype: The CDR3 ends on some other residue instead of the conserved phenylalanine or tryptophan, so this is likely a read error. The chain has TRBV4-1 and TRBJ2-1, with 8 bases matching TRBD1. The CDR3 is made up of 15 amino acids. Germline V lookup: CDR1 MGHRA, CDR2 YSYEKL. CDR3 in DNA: TGTGCCAGCAGCCAAGAGGACAGGGAATACAATGGGCAGTTCCTC. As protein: CASSQEDREYNGQFL.

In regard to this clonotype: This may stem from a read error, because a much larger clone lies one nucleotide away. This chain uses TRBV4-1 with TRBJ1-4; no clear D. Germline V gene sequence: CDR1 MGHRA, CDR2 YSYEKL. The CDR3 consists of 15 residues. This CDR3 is CVSSQTPTTNEKLFF. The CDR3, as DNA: TGCGTCAGCAGCCAGACTCCCACAACTAATGAAAAACTGTTTTTT.

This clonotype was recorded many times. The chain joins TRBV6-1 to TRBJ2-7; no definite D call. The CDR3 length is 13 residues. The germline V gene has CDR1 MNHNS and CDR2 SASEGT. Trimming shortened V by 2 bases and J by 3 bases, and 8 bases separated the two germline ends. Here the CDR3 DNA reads TGTGCCAGCAGTGAAAGGGCGTACTACGAGCAGTACGTC. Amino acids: CASSERAYYEQYV.

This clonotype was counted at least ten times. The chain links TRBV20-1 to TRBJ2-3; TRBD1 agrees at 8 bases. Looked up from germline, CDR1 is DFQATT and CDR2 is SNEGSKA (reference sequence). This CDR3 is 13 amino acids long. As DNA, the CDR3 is TGCGGAACCTACAGGGGGGCCGCAGATACGCAGTATTTT. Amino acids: CGTYRGAADTQYF.

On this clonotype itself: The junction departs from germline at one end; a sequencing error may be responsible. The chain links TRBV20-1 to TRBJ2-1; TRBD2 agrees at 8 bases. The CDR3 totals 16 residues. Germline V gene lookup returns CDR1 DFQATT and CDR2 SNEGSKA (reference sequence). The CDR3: CSASGTSGDSYNEQFF. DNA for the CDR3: TGCAGTGCATCCGGGACTAGTGGGGACTCCTACAATGAACAGTTCTTC.

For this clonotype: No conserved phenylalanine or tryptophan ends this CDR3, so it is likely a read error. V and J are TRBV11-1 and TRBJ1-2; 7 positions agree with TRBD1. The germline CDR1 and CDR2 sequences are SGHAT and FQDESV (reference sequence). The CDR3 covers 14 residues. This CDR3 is CTSSFTEGGSGYTY. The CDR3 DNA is TGTACCAGCAGCTTCACCGAAGGGGGCTCTGGCTACACCTAC.

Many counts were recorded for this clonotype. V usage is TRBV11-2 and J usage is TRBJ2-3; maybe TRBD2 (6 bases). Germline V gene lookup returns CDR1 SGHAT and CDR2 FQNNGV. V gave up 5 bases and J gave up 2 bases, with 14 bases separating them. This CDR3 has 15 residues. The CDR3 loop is CASSPGTGNTDTQYF. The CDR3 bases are TGTGCCAGCAGCCCCGGGACTGGAAACACAGATACGCAGTATTTT.

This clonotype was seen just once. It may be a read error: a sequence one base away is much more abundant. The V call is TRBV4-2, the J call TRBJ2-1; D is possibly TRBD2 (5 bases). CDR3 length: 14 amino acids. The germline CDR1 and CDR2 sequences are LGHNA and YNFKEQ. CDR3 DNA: TGTGCCAGCAACCAAGATCGTCGAGGGCTTGAGCAGTTCTTC. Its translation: CASNQDRRGLEQFF.

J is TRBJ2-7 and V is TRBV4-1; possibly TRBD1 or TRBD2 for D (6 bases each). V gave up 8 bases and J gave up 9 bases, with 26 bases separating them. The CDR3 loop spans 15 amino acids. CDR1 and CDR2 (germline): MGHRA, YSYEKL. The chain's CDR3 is CASGGGVSGTYGQYF. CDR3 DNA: TGCGCCAGCGGAGGGGGAGTCAGCGGTACCTATGGGCAGTACTTC.

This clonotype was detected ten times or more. Here the CDR3 DNA reads TGTGCCAGCAGCCTAGGGGGGGGACTAGGAACTTCCTACGAGCAGTACTTC. Protein product: CASSLGGGLGTSYEQYF. The rearrangement links TRBV11-3 to TRBJ2-7; the match to TRBD2 covers 8 bases. CDR3 length: 17 residues. J gave up 1 base and V 5 bases, and 13 bases lay outside the gene matches. CDR1 SGHNT and CDR2 YENEEA come from the germline V gene.